The 9 T cell receptor beta chains listed next were all sequenced from one sample in a study of blood T cell repertoires in COVID-19. Profiling relied on immunoSEQ multiplex PCR, and the TCRdb table lists in-frame clones only, not all of them. The profile shows approximately 110,000 clones, around 83% of them singletons. Sequencing was done on a sample of peripheral blood. The receptor source for this set is a woman of 80 years or more with COVID-19, enrolled during active disease.

The chain links TRBV19 to TRBJ2-2; D remains unclear. Trimming took off 4 bases at V and 8 bases at J, with 20 bases between the two ends. This CDR3 has 16 residues. CDR1 is LNHDA, CDR2 SQIVND, per germline (reference sequence). Here the CDR3 DNA reads TGTGCCAGTAGTACCCAAGAGTCCGCCGACTGGGGGGAGCTGTTTTTT. Its protein is CASSTQESADWGELFF.

This rearrangement joins TRBV9 to TRBJ2-7, with 8 nucleotides matching TRBD1. Per germline, CDR1 SGDLS and CDR2 YYNGEE. Losses at the gene ends were 3 bases for V and 3 bases for J; bases not matched to a gene: 8. This CDR3 spans 15 amino acids. In nucleotides, the CDR3 is TGTGCCAGCAGCGGGGGGACAGGTGATCTCTACGAGCAGTACTTC. As protein: CASSGGTGDLYEQYF.

The chain combines TRBV28 with TRBJ1-5; 7 bases are a match to TRBD1. Looked up from germline, CDR1 is MDHEN and CDR2 is SYDVKM. This CDR3 spans 14 amino acids. Trimming cost V 8 bases and J 4 bases; bases outside gene matches: 8. The CDR3 region is CASGPGTANQPQHF. The CDR3 region has the DNA TGTGCCAGCGGACCGGGGACAGCAAATCAGCCCCAGCATTTT.

The gene calls are TRBV28 and TRBJ2-1; 14 bases match TRBD2. The V gene end was trimmed by 5 bases and the J gene end by 15 bases; junction bases not matched to a gene: 9. Germline V gives CDR1 MDHEN, CDR2 SYDVKM. This CDR3 is built from 14 residues. The CDR3 nucleotides read TGTGCCAGCAGTCGAACTGGGACTAGCGGGAGACCGTTCTTC. This gives the protein CASSRTGTSGRPFF.

The gene calls are TRBV6-2 or TRBV6-3 and TRBJ2-7; D is possibly TRBD2 (6 bases). The CDR3 is 15 amino acids. V was clipped by 4 bases and J by 3 bases, with 16 bases between them. Germline assignment: CDR1 MNHEY and CDR2 SVGEGT. CDR3 DNA sequence: TGTGCCAGCAGTTCGGCCGGCGGGAATAACTACGAGCAGTACTTC. Protein: CASSSAGGNNYEQYF.

The chain couples TRBV7-2 to TRBJ2-5; 8 bases align to TRBD2. The CDR3 covers 15 residues. The J segment lost 1 base and the V segment lost 4 bases, leaving 5 bases of the junction unmatched. Germline CDR1 SGHTA, CDR2 FQGNSA. In DNA form, the CDR3 reads TGTGCCAGCAGCTCCCGGGGGGGGGTCCAAGAGACCCAGTACTTC. Protein sequence: CASSSRGGVQETQYF.

This sequence joins TRBV5-1 and TRBJ2-7, with D maybe TRBD1 (6 bases). Trimming took off 0 bases at V and 3 bases at J, with 10 bases between the two ends. The CDR3 has 14 residues. Germline V gives CDR1 SGHRS, CDR2 YFSETQ. In DNA, the CDR3 is TGCGCCAGCAGCTTGGGGGGGCAGGTCTACGAGCAGTACTTC. Translated: CASSLGGQVYEQYF. Variable domain in full (rest from reference TRBV5-1 and TRBJ2-7): KAGVTQTPRYLIKTRGQQVTLSCSPISGHRSVSWYQQTPGQGLQFLFEYFSETQRNKGNFPGRFSGRQFSNSRSEMNVSTLELGDSALYLCASSLGGQVYEQYFGPGTRLTVT.

This chain connects TRBV18 to TRBJ1-5; D might be TRBD1 (6 bases). In germline, CDR1 is KGHSH, CDR2 LQKENI. With 4 bases removed from V and 6 bases from J, the gap between germline ends came to 13 bases. CDR3 length equals 14 residues. The CDR3 loop reads CASSQAGEAQPQHF. The CDR3, as DNA: TGTGCCAGCTCACAGGCAGGGGAAGCTCAGCCCCAGCATTTT.

CDR3 coding DNA: TGTGCCAGCAGGCGGGGTAACAATCAGCCCCAGCATTTT. Translation gives CASRRGNNQPQHF. The rearrangement uses TRBV6-6 and TRBJ1-5; D is ambiguous. Deletions cut 6 bases from V and 3 bases from J, with 9 bases between. The germline CDR1 and CDR2 sequences are MNHNY and SVGAGI (reference sequence). The CDR3 length is 13 residues.